A selection of T cell receptor beta chains follows, all from one sample in a study of immune evolution from preneoplasia to lung adenocarcinoma. Here immunoSEQ multiplex PCR was the method, and the copy in TCRdb shows in-frame clones only, minus some. The repertoire holds 9,900 or so clones, with about 84% as singletons. Sample: FFPE minimally invasive lung adenocarcinoma tissue. Source of these receptors: a person aged 65 to 79 with lung adenocarcinoma. The CDR3 runs from the conserved cysteine through the conserved F or W. The order of the fields is CDR3 DNA, CDR3 protein, D gene, V gene, J gene, clone size. D genes are given only for firm matches. Size is stated for part of the rows, as once, few or many counts, or as a class when the clone is expanded.

TGTGCCAGCAGTTCCCGTGGCGGAAGCTCCTACAATGAGCAGTTCTTC	CASSSRGGSSYNEQFF	NA	TRBV27	TRBJ2-1	NA
TGTGCCACCAGCGGAGACGGGGATCATGGCGAGCAGTACTTC	CATSGDGDHGEQYF	NA	TRBV15	TRBJ2-7	NA
TGCAGCGTTAATCCAGGGTTGGACACCATATATTTT	CSVNPGLDTIYF	NA	TRBV29-1	TRBJ1-3	NA
TGCGCCAGCAGCGCTACAGGGAACACCGGGGAGCTGTTTTTT	CASSATGNTGELFF	NA	TRBV5-1	TRBJ2-2	NA
TGTGCCAGCAGTTTGTCCAGGGGGGCTAATGAGCAGTTCTTC	CASSLSRGANEQFF	NA	TRBV28	TRBJ2-1	NA
TGTGCCATGCCCCGGGCAGGGGGTGGCGGGACCAACTACAATGAGCAGTTCTTC	CAMPRAGGGGTNYNEQFF	NA	TRBV7-9	TRBJ2-1	NA
TGTGCCAGCAGCCAAGAGAACTTGGAGACCGGGGAGCTGTTTTTT	CASSQENLETGELFF	NA	TRBV4-2	TRBJ2-2	NA
TGTGCCAGCAGCCTCGCGGAGACCCAGTACTTC	CASSLAETQYF	NA	TRBV2	TRBJ2-5	NA
TGTGCCTGGACAAGGGGTTCGATCCCGAACACTGAAGCTTTCTTT	CAWTRGSIPNTEAFF	NA	TRBV30	TRBJ1-1	NA
TGTGCCAGCAGCTTTGATACTAGCACAGATACGCAGTATTTT	CASSFDTSTDTQYF	NA	TRBV7-9	TRBJ2-3	NA
TGTGCCAGCTCATCGGACAGAGTCTACGAGCAGTACTTC	CASSSDRVYEQYF	NA	TRBV18	TRBJ2-7	once
TGTGCCAGCAGGGGGACTAGAGGGGGAAATGAAAAACTGTTTTTT	CASRGTRGGNEKLFF	NA	TRBV6-6	TRBJ1-4	NA
TGTGCCAGCAGTTACCTGGGACAGGGTTTTGGCTACACCTTC	CASSYLGQGFGYTF	TRBD1	TRBV6-5	TRBJ1-2	NA
TGCGCCAGCAGCCAAGTTGGGGCAGATACGCAGTATTTT	CASSQVGADTQYF	NA	TRBV4-1	TRBJ2-3	NA
TGCGCCAGCAGTGAATGGCCAGGGGAGACCCAGTACTTC	CASSEWPGETQYF	NA	TRBV10-1	TRBJ2-5	NA
TGTGCCAGCAGCTTAGATCCCCGCACAGATACGCAGTATTTT	CASSLDPRTDTQYF	NA	TRBV11-2	TRBJ2-3	NA
TGTGCCAGCACCCTGCGAACTAGCGGACGCACAGATACGCAGTATTTT	CASTLRTSGRTDTQYF	TRBD2	TRBV28	TRBJ2-3	NA
TGTGCCAGCAGCCGACTAGCGGGAGGGCCCGGAGATACGCAGTATTTT	CASSRLAGGPGDTQYF	TRBD2	TRBV7-2	TRBJ2-3	NA
TGTGCCAGCAGCTTATTTAGCGGGGGGGCCGGGGAGCTGTTTTTT	CASSLFSGGAGELFF	TRBD2	TRBV11-1	TRBJ2-2	NA
TGTGCCAGCAGCTTAGCGTCCGGGACAGGCTCCCGTAACATATATTTT	CASSLASGTGSRNIYF	TRBD1	TRBV7-9	TRBJ1-3	NA
TGTGCCATCAGTGAGCCACAGGGGCGCACAGATACGCAGTATTTT	CAISEPQGRTDTQYF	TRBD1	TRBV10-3	TRBJ2-3	NA
TGTGCCAGCAGCTTAGGACAGGGTAACGAAAAACTGTTTTTT	CASSLGQGNEKLFF	NA	TRBV13	TRBJ1-4	once
TGTGCCAGCTCACCACAGGGGATTGAAAACACCATATATTTT	CASSPQGIENTIYF	NA	TRBV18	TRBJ1-3	few
TGCGCCAGCAGCTTGGCCTTGGGGGCGAACACTGAAGCTTTCTTT	CASSLALGANTEAFF	NA	TRBV5-1	TRBJ1-1	NA
TGTGCCAGCAGCCGCGACAGGGGCTCCAAAAACATTCAGTACTTC	CASSRDRGSKNIQYF	TRBD1	TRBV6-1	TRBJ2-4	NA
TGCGCCAGCAGCCCCTCCCAGGGCGGGGGGCACACAGATACGCAGTATTTT	CASSPSQGGGHTDTQYF	TRBD2	TRBV4-1	TRBJ2-3	NA
TGTGCCTGGAGGATTCCAGGCCGTTTAGGCTACACCTTC	CAWRIPGRLGYTF	NA	TRBV30	TRBJ1-2	once
TGTGCCAGCAGACCGACAGGGCCCAATGAAAAACTGTTTTTT	CASRPTGPNEKLFF	TRBD1	TRBV7-2	TRBJ1-4	NA
TGTGCCATCAGTGCCGGGGACACGAACACTGAAGCTTTCTTT	CAISAGDTNTEAFF	NA	TRBV10-3	TRBJ1-1	once
TGTGCCAGCAGCTTTAACGGGAATGAGCAGTTCTTC	CASSFNGNEQFF	NA	TRBV5-6	TRBJ2-1	NA
TGTGCCAGCAGCAAAGGGGGAAGCAATCAGCCCCAGCATTTT	CASSKGGSNQPQHF	NA	TRBV5-5	TRBJ1-5	NA
TGTGCCAGCAGTTATCGGGGGTCCTCCTCCAGGGATACGCAGTATTTT	CASSYRGSSSRDTQYF	NA	TRBV6-5	TRBJ2-3	NA
TGCAGCGCCAATATTGAGGGACCCACCTTC	CSANIEGPTF	NA	TRBV20-1	TRBJ1-2	few
TGTGCCAGCCTAAACAGGGGAATCGGTAGCAATCAGCCCCAGCATTTT	CASLNRGIGSNQPQHF	TRBD1	TRBV19	TRBJ1-5	NA
TGCGCCAGCAGTGACCCTCATGGGGAGCAGTTCTTC	CASSDPHGEQFF	NA	TRBV10-2	TRBJ2-1	NA
TGCAGCGTAATCCTCAGGGAGGGCACTGAAGCTTTCTTT	CSVILREGTEAFF	NA	TRBV29-1	TRBJ1-1	NA